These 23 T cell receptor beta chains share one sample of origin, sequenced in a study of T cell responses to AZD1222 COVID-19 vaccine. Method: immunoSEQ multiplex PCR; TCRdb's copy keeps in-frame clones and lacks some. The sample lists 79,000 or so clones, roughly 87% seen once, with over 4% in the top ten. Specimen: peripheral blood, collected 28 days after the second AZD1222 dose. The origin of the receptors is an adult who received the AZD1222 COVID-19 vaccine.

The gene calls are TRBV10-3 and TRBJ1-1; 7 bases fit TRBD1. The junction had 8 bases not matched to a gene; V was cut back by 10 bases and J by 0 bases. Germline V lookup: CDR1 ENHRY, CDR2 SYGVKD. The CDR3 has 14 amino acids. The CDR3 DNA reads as TGTGCCAGTTCGGGGACAGCGTTGAACACTGAAGCTTTCTTT. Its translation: CASSGTALNTEAFF.

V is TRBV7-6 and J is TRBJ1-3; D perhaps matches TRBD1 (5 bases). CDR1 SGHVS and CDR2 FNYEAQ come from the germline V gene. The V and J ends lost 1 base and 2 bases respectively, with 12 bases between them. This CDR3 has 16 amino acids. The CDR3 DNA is TGTGCCAGCAGCTTAGAGGGGAGAGGGACTGGAAACACCATATATTTT. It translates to CASSLEGRGTGNTIYF.

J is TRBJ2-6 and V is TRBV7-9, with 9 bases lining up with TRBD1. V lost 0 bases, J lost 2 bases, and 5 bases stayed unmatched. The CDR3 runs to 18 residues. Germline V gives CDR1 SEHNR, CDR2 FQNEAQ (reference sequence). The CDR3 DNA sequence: TGTGCCAGCAGCTTAGCCCGGGACAGGGCAGCTGGGGCCAACGTCCTGACTTTC. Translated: CASSLARDRAAGANVLTF.

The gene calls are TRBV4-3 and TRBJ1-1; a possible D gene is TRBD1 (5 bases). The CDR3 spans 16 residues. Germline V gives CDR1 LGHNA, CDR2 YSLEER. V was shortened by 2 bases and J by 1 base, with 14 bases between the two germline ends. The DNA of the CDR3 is TGCGCCAGCAGCCAAAAAATAGACAGCTGGAACACTGAAGCTTTCTTT. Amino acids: CASSQKIDSWNTEAFF.

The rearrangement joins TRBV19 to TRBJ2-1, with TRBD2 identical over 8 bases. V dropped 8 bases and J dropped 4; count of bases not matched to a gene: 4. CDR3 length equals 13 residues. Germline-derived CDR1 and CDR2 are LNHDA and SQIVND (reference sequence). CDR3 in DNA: TGTGCCAGTTGGGGGACTAGTTACAATGAGCAGTTCTTC. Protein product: CASWGTSYNEQFF. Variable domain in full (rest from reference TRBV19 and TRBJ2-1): DGGITQSPKYLFRKEGQNVTLSCEQNLNHDAMYWYRQDPGQGLRLIYYSQIVNDFQKGDIAEGYSVSREKKESFPLTVTSAQKNPTAFYLCASWGTSYNEQFFGPGTRLTVL.

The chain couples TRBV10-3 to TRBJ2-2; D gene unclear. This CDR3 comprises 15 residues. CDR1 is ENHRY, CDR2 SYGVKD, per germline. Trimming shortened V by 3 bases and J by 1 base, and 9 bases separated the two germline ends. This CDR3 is CAISDSNRNTGELFF. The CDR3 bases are TGTGCCATCAGTGATAGTAACAGGAACACCGGGGAGCTGTTTTTT.

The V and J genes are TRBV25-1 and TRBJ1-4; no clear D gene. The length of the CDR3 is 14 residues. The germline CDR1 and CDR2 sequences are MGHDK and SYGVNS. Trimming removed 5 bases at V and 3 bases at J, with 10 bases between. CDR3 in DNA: TGTGCCAGCAGTCCCGGGGAGGCTAATGAAAAACTGTTTTTT. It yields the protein CASSPGEANEKLFF.

The CDR3 is CASTGTGFPYEQYF. As DNA, the CDR3 is TGTGCCAGCACTGGGACAGGGTTTCCCTACGAGCAGTACTTC. This sequence joins TRBV28 and TRBJ2-7; 9 bases line up with TRBD1. The CDR3 runs to 14 residues. Germline V gene lookup returns CDR1 MDHEN and CDR2 SYDVKM. Trimming removed 7 bases from V and 2 bases from J; junction bases left unmatched: 6.

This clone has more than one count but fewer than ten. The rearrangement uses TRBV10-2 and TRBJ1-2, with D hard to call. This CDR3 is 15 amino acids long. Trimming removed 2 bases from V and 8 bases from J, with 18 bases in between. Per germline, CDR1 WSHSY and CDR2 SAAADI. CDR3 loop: CASSEGQELRWGYTF. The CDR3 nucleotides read TGCGCCAGCAGTGAGGGTCAGGAGCTTCGTTGGGGCTACACCTTC.

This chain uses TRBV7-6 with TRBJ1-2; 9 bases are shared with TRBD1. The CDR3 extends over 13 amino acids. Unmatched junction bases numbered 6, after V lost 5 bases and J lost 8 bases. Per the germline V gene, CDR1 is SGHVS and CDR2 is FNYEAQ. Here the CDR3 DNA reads TGTGCCAGCAGCAGAGGACAGGGGACCGGCTACACCTTC. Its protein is CASSRGQGTGYTF.

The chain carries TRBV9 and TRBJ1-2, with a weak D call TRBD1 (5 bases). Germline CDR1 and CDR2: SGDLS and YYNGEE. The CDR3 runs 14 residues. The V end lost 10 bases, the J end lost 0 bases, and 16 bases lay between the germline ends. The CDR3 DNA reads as TGTGCCCTCCAACTACAGGAGACTAACTATGGCTACACCTTC. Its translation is CALQLQETNYGYTF.

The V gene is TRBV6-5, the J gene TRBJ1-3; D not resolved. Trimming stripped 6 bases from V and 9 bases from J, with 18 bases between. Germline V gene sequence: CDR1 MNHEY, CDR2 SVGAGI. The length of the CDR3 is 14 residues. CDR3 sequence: CASRDGGPGSTIYF. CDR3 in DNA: TGTGCCAGCAGGGATGGAGGTCCCGGCAGCACCATATATTTT.

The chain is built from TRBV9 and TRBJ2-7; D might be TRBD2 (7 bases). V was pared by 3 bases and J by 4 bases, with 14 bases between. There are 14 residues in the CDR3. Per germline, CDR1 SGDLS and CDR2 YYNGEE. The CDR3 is CASSEGGAAYEQYF. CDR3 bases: TGTGCCAGCAGCGAAGGGGGGGCCGCTTACGAGCAGTACTTC. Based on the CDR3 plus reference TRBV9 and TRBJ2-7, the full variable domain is DSGVTQTPKHLITATGQRVTLRCSPRSGDLSVYWYQQSLDQGLQFLIQYYNGEERAKGNILERFSAQQFPDLHSELNLSSLELGDSALYFCASSEGGAAYEQYFGPGTRLTVT.

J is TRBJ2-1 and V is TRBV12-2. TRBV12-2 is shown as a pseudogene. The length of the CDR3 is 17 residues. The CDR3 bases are TGTGCAAGTCCCTTTCGGGGGCCCCTTTTTTCCTACAATGAGCAGTTCTTC. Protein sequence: CASPFRGPLFSYNEQFF.

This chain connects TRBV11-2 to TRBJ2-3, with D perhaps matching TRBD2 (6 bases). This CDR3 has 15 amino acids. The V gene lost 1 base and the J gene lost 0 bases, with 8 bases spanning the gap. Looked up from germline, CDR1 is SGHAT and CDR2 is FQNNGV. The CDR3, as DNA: TGTGCCAGCAGCTTAGTGGCGGGAAGCACAGATACGCAGTATTTT. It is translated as CASSLVAGSTDTQYF.

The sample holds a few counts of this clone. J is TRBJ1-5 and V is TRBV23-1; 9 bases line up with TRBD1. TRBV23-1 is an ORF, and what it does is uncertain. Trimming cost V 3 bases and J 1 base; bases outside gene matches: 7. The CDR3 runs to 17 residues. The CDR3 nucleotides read TGCGCCAGCAGTCAGCGGGACAGGGAGAGGAGCAATCAGCCCCAGCATTTT. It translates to CASSQRDRERSNQPQHF.

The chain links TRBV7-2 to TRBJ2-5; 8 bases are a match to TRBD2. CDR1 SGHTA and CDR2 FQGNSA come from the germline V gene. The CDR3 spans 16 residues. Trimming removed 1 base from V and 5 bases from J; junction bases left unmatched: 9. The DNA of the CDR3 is TGTGCCAGCAGCTTAGTACAGGCGGGGGGCCGGGAGACCCAGTACTTC. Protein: CASSLVQAGGRETQYF. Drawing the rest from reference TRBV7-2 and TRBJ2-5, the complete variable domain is GAGVSQSPSNKVTEKGKDVELRCDPISGHTALYWYRQSLGQGLEFLIYFQGNSAPDKSGLPSDRFSAERTGGSVSTLTIQRTQQEDSAVYLCASSLVQAGGRETQYFGPGTRLLVL.

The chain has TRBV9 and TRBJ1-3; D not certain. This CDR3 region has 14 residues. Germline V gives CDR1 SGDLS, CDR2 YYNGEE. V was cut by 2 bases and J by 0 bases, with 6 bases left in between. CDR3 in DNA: TGTGCCAGCAGCGTTCGGAGCTCTGGAAACACCATATATTTT. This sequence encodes CASSVRSSGNTIYF. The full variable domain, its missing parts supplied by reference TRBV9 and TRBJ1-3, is DSGVTQTPKHLITATGQRVTLRCSPRSGDLSVYWYQQSLDQGLQFLIQYYNGEERAKGNILERFSAQQFPDLHSELNLSSLELGDSALYFCASSVRSSGNTIYFGEGSWLTVV.

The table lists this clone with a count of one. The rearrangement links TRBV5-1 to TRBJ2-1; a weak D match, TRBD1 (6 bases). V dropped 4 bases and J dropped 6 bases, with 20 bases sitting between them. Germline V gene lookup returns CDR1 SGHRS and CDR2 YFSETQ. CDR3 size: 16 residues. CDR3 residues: CASSPTRDTRRNEQFF. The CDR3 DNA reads TGCGCCAGCAGCCCAACTCGGGACACCCGGCGCAATGAGCAGTTCTTC.

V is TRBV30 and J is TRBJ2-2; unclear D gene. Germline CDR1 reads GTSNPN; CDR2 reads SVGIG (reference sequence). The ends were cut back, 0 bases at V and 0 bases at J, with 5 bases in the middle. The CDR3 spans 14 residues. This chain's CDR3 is CAWSVLSNTGELFF. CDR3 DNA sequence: TGTGCCTGGAGTGTACTATCGAACACCGGGGAGCTGTTTTTT.

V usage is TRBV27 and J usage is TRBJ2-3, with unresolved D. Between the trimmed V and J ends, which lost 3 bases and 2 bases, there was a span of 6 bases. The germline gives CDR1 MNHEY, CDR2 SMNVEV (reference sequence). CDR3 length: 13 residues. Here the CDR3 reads CASSFLITDTQYF. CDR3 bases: TGTGCCAGCAGTTTTCTCATCACAGATACGCAGTATTTT.

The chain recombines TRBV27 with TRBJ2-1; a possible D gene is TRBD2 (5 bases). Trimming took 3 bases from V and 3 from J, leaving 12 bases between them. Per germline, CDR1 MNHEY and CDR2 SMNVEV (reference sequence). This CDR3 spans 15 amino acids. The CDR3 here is CASSFGLAGYNEQFF. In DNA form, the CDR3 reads TGTGCCAGCAGTTTTGGCCTAGCAGGCTACAATGAGCAGTTCTTC.

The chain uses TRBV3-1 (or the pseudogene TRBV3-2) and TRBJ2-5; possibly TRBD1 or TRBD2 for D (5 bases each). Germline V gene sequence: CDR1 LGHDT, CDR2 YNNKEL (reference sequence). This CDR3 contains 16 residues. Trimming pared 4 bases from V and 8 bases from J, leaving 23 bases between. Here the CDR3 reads CASSPGWDLNKRTQYF. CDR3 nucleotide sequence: TGTGCCAGCAGCCCTGGATGGGACCTTAACAAGAGAACCCAGTACTTC.